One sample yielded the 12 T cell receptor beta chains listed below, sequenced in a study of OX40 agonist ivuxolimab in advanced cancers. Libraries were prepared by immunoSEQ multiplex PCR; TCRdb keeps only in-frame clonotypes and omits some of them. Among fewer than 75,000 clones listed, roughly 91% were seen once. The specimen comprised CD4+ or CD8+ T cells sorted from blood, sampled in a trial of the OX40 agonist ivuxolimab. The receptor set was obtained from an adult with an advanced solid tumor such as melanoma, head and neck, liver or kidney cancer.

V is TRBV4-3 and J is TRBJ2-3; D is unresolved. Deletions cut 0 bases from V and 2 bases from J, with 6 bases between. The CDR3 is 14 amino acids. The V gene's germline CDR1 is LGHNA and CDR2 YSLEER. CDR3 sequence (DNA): TGCGCCAGCAGCCAAGACAGGTTCACAGATACGCAGTATTTT. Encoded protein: CASSQDRFTDTQYF.

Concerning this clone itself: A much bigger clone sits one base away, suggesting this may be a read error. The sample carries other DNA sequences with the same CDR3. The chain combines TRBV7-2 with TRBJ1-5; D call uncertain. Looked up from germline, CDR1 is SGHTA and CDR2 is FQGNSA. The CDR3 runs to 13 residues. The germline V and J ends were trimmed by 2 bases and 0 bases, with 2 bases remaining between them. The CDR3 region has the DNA TGTGCCAGCAGCTTAAATAGCAATCAGCCCCAGCATTTT. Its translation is CASSLNSNQPQHF.

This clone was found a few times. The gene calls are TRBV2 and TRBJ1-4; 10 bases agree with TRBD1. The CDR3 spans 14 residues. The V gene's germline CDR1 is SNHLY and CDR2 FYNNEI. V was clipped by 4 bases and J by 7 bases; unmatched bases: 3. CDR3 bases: TGTGCCAGCAGTGGACAGGGGGCTGGTGAAAAACTGTTTTTT. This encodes CASSGQGAGEKLFF.

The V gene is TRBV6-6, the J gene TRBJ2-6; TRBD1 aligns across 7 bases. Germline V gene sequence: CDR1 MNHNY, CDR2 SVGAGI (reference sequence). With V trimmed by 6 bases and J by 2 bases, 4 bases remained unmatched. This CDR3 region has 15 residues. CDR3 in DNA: TGTGCCAGCAGCCTTGGACAGGCTGGGGCCAACGTCCTGACTTTC. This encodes CASSLGQAGANVLTF.

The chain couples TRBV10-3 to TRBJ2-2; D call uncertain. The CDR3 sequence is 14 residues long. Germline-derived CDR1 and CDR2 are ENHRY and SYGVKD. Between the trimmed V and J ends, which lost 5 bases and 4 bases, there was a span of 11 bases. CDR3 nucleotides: TGTGCCATCAGTCCCCTTCAGTCCACCGGGGAGCTGTTTTTT. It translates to CAISPLQSTGELFF.

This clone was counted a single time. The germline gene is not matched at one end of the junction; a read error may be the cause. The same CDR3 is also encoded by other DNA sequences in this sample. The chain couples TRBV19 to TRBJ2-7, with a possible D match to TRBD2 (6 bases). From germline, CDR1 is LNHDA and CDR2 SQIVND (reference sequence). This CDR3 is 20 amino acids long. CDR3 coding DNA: TGTGCCAGTAGTGCAGAGGGATCACGGGGCAGTACATCAGCGGGCTACGAGCAATACTTC. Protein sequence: CASSAEGSRGSTSAGYEQYF.

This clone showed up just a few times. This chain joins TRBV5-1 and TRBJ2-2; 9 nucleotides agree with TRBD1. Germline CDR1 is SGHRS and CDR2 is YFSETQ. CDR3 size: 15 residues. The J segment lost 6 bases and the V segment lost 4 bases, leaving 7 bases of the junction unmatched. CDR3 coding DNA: TGCGCCAGCAGCACGGGACAGGGTAATCCCGGGGAGCTGTTTTTT. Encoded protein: CASSTGQGNPGELFF. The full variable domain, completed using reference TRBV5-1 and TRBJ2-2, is KAGVTQTPRYLIKTRGQQVTLSCSPISGHRSVSWYQQTPGQGLQFLFEYFSETQRNKGNFPGRFSGRQFSNSRSEMNVSTLELGDSALYLCASSTGQGNPGELFFGEGSRLTVL.

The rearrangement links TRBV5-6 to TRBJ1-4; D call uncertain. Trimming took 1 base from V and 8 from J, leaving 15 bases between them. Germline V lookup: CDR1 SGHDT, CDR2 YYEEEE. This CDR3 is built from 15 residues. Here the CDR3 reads CASSLQGLGLEKLFF. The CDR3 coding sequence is TGTGCCAGCAGCTTGCAAGGGTTGGGGTTAGAAAAACTGTTTTTT.

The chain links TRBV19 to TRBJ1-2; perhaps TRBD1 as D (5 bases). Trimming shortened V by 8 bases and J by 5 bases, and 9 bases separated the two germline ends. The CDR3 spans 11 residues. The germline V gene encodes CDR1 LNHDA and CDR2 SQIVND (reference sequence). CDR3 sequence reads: CASGGLYGYTF. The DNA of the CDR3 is TGTGCCAGTGGGGGTCTTTATGGCTACACCTTC.

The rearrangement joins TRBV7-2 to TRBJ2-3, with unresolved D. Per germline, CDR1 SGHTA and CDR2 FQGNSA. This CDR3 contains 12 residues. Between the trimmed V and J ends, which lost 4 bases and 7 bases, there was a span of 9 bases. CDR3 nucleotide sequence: TGTGCCAGCAGCTCTTCTCCGAATACGCAGTATTTT. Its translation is CASSSSPNTQYF. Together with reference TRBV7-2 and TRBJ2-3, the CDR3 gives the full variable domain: GAGVSQSPSNKVTEKGKDVELRCDPISGHTALYWYRQSLGQGLEFLIYFQGNSAPDKSGLPSDRFSAERTGGSVSTLTIQRTQQEDSAVYLCASSSSPNTQYFGPGTRLTVL.

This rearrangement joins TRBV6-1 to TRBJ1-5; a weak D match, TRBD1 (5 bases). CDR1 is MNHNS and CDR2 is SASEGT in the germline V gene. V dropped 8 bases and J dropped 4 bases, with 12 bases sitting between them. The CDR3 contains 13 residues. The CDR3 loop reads CASVGVVNQPQHF. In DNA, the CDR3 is TGTGCCAGCGTGGGGGTCGTAAATCAGCCCCAGCATTTT.

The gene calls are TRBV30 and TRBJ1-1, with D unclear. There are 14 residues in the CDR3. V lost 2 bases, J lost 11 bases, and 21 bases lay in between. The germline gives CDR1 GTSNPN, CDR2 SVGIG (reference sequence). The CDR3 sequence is CAWSLIGMGIEAFF. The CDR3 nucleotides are TGTGCCTGGAGTCTAATAGGGATGGGGATCGAGGCTTTCTTT.